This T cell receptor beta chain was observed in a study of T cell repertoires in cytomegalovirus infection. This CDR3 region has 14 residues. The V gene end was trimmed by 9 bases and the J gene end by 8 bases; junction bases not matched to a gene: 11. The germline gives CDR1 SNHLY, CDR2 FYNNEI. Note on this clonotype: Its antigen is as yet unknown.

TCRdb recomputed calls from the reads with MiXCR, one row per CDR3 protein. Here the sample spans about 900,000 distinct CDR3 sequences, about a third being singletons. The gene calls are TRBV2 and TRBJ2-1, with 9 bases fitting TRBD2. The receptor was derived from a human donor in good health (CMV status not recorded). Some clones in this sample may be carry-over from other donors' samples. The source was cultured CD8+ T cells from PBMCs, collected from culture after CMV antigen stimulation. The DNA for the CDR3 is TGTGCCAGTCCCGGCGGGACTAGCCTCTATGAGCAGTTCTTC. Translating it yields CASPGGTSLYEQFF.